This record looks at one TCR beta chain sequence and its context. V lost 5 bases to trimming and J lost 2 bases; unmatched junction nucleotides: 4. The CDR3 is 15 amino acids. Germline V gene lookup returns CDR1 SGHRS and CDR2 YFSETQ. Study processing details: The authors estimated nucleated cell counts from reference gene primer amplification. Assay: immunoSEQ multiplex PCR; the TCRdb copy retains only in-frame clones and omits some. Clone size and the V and J calls come from that table; the DNA yielded D and trimming. Of some 90,000 clones in the sample, 75% to 85% were seen once. The data stem from a study of blood T cell repertoires in COVID-19. The overall study: There were acute and convalescent COVID-19 samples, and they came from the United States, Italy and Spain. In each case, the material was cDNA or gDNA derived from T cells, B-cell-depleted T cells, or PBMCs.

The rearrangement links TRBV5-1 to TRBJ2-2; 9 nucleotides match TRBD2. Sequencing input: peripheral blood. This clonotype was sampled from an older woman with acute or convalescent COVID-19. The CDR3 sequence is CASSFGTSNTGELFF. As DNA, the CDR3 is TGCGCCAGCAGTTTTGGGACTAGCAACACCGGGGAGCTGTTTTTT. The whole variable domain, filled in from reference TRBV5-1 and TRBJ2-2, reads KAGVTQTPRYLIKTRGQQVTLSCSPISGHRSVSWYQQTPGQGLQFLFEYFSETQRNKGNFPGRFSGRQFSNSRSEMNVSTLELGDSALYLCASSFGTSNTGELFFGEGSRLTVL.